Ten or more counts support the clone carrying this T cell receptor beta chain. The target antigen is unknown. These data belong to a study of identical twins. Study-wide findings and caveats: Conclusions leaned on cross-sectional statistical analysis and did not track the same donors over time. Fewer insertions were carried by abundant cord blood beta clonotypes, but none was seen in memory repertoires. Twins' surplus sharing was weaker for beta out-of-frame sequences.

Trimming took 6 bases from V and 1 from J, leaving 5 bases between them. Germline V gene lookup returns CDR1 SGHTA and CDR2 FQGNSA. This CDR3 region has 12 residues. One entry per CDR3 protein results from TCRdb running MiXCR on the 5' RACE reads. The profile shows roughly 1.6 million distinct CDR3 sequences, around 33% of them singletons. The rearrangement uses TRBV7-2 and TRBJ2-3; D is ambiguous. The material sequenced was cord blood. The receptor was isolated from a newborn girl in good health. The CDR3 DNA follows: TGTGCCAGCAGAAGCGGCACAGATACGCAGTATTTT. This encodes CASRSGTDTQYF. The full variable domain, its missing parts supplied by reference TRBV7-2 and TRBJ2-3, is GAGVSQSPSNKVTEKGKDVELRCDPISGHTALYWYRQSLGQGLEFLIYFQGNSAPDKSGLPSDRFSAERTGGSVSTLTIQRTQQEDSAVYLCASRSGTDTQYFGPGTRLTVL.